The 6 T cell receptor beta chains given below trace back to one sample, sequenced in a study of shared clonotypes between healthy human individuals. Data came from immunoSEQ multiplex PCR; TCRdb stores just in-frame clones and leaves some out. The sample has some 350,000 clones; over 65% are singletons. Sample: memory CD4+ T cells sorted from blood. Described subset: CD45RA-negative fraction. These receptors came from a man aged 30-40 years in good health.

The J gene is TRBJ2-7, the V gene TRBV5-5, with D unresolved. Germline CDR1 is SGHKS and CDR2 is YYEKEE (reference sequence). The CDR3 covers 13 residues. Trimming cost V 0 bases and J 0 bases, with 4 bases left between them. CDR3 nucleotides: TGTGCCAGCAGCTTGGGAAGCTCCTACGAGCAGTACTTC. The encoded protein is CASSLGSSYEQYF.

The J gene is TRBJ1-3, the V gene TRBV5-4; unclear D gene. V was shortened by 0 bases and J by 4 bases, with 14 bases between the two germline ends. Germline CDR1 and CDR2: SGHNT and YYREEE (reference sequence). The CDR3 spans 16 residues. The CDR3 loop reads CASSLDGGQNGNTIYF. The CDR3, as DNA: TGTGCCAGCAGCTTGGATGGCGGGCAGAACGGAAACACCATATATTTT.

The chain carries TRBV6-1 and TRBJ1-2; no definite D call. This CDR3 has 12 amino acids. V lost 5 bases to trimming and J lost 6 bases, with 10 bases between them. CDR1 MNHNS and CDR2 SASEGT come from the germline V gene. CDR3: CASSSPQNGYTF. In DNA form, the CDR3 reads TGTGCCAGCAGTAGCCCGCAGAATGGCTACACCTTC.

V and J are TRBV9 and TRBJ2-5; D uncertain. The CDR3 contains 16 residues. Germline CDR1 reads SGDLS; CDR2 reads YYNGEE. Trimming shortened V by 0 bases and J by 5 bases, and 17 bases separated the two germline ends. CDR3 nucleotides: TGTGCCAGCAGCGTAGGATCCCCCTCAGTTGCGGAGACCCAGTACTTC. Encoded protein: CASSVGSPSVAETQYF.

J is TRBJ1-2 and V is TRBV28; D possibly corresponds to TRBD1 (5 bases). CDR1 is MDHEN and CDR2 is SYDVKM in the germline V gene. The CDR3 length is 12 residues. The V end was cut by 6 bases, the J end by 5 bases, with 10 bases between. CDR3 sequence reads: CASSPRQYGYTF. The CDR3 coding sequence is TGTGCCAGCAGCCCCAGACAGTATGGCTACACCTTC.

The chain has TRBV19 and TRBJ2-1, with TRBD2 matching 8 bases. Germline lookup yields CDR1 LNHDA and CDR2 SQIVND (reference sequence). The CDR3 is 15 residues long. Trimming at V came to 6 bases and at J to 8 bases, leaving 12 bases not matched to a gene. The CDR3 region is CASRGGGLGRDEQFF. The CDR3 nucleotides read TGTGCCAGTAGGGGCGGGGGACTAGGTAGGGATGAGCAGTTCTTC. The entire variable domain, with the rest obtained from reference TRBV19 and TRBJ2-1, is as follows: DGGITQSPKYLFRKEGQNVTLSCEQNLNHDAMYWYRQDPGQGLRLIYYSQIVNDFQKGDIAEGYSVSREKKESFPLTVTSAQKNPTAFYLCASRGGGLGRDEQFFGPGTRLTVL.